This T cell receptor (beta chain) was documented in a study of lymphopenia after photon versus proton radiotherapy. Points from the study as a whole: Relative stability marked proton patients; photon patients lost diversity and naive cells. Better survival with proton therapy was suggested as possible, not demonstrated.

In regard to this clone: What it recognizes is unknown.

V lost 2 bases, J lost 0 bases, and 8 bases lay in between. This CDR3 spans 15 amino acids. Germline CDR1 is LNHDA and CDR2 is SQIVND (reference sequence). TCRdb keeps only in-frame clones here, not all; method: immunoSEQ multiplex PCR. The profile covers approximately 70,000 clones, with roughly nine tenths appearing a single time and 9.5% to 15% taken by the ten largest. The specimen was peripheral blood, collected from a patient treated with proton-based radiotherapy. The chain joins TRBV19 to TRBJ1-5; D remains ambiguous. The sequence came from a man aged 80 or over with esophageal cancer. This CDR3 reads CASSISYLSNQPQHF. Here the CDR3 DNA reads TGTGCCAGTAGTATATCATACCTTAGCAATCAGCCCCAGCATTTT.